These 5 T cell receptor beta chains came from one sample sequenced in a study of T cells in tumors after PD-1 blockade. Sequenced by immunoSEQ multiplex PCR; TCRdb stores in-frame clones only, minus some. The sample contains fewer than 2,000 clones, approximately 67% of which appear only once. Here the sequenced sample was tumor tissue, taken before anti-PD-1 treatment. The receptors stem from a human donor with cutaneous squamous cell carcinoma.

The chain joins TRBV9 to TRBJ2-1; D could derive from TRBD1 or TRBD2 (5 bases each). This CDR3 spans 15 amino acids. V was shortened by 4 bases and J by 5 bases, with 16 bases between the two germline ends. Germline V gene data show CDR1 as SGDLS and CDR2 as YYNGEE. CDR3 amino acids: CASSNHRDPDNEQFF. The CDR3 bases are TGTGCCAGCAGCAACCACCGGGACCCGGACAATGAGCAGTTCTTC.

The rearrangement uses TRBV18 and TRBJ1-1, with 9 bases that match TRBD1. The CDR3 extends over 15 amino acids. Germline V gene lookup returns CDR1 KGHSH and CDR2 LQKENI. V trimming: 3 bases; J trimming: 6 bases; junction bases outside the gene matches: 8. CDR3 residues: CASSPRTGVGSEAFF. In DNA form, the CDR3 reads TGTGCCAGCTCACCCCGGACAGGGGTGGGCTCTGAAGCTTTCTTT.

This clone was detected a few times. The J gene is TRBJ2-5, the V gene TRBV5-1; perhaps TRBD1 as D (5 bases). Germline lookup yields CDR1 SGHRS and CDR2 YFSETQ. The ends were cut back, 7 bases at V and 2 bases at J, with 12 bases in the middle. CDR3 size: 13 residues. CDR3 sequence reads: CASRVRQQETQYF. The CDR3 DNA reads as TGCGCCAGCCGTGTCCGACAGCAAGAGACCCAGTACTTC.

The rearrangement links TRBV28 to TRBJ1-1, with D possibly being TRBD1 (5 bases). Trimming pared 6 bases from V and 5 bases from J, leaving 16 bases between. Germline V lookup: CDR1 MDHEN, CDR2 SYDVKM. This CDR3 has 14 residues. In nucleotides, the CDR3 is TGTGCCAGCAGGGGGCGAGATCAGAGGACTGAAGCTTTCTTT. Protein product: CASRGRDQRTEAFF.

The chain employs TRBV5-1 and TRBJ1-6, with 8 positions matching TRBD1. There are 17 residues in the CDR3. J gave up 5 bases and V 4 bases, and 11 bases lay outside the gene matches. Germline V gene sequence: CDR1 SGHRS, CDR2 YFSETQ. The CDR3 DNA is TGCGCCAGCAGCCAGACAGGGGTGAACGCTAATAATTCACCCCTCCACTTT. It encodes CASSQTGVNANNSPLHF.